The clone carrying this T cell receptor beta chain has a count of ten or more. Its antigen is not identified. MiXCR, run by TCRdb on the 5' RACE reads, gives a single entry per CDR3 protein. This sample has 400,000 to 500,000 distinct CDR3 sequences, with around 18% found just once. This record comes from a study of identical twins. Regarding the study as a whole: Sharing of beta out-of-frame sequences by twins showed a weaker excess. Clonotypes of the beta chain that were abundant in cord blood carried fewer insertions (memory repertoires showed none).

CDR3 length equals 13 residues. The germline gives CDR1 SGHTA, CDR2 FQGNSA. Trimming pared 5 bases from V and 4 bases from J, leaving 11 bases between. What was sequenced was naive T cells sorted from blood. This clonotype was sampled from a man aged 50-59 years in good health. The rearrangement joins TRBV7-2 to TRBJ1-1; D is ambiguous. This CDR3 is CASSRELRTEAFF. The CDR3 DNA reads as TGTGCCAGCAGCAGGGAACTCCGCACTGAAGCTTTCTTT. The entire variable domain, with the rest obtained from reference TRBV7-2 and TRBJ1-1, is as follows: GAGVSQSPSNKVTEKGKDVELRCDPISGHTALYWYRQSLGQGLEFLIYFQGNSAPDKSGLPSDRFSAERTGGSVSTLTIQRTQQEDSAVYLCASSRELRTEAFFGQGTRLTVV.